What follows are 4 T cell receptor beta chains derived from one specimen sequenced in a study of blood T cells in healthy people across ages. Together with a sample-barcoded 5' primer, a J-beta primer mix was included in a second PCR lasting about 6 to 11 cycles. MiXCR, applied by TCRdb to the 5' RACE reads, yields one record per CDR3 protein. The sample yields around 790,000 distinct CDR3 sequences, around 45% seen once. The source material was blood. These receptors all stem from a man aged 60-69 years in good health.

This chain links TRBV20-1 with TRBJ2-3; 13 positions match TRBD2. The length of the CDR3 is 15 residues. V was pared by 2 bases and J by 5 bases, with 4 bases of the junction left unmatched. Looked up from germline, CDR1 is DFQATT and CDR2 is SNEGSKA (reference sequence). The CDR3 sequence: CSARRLAGGIDTQYF. The CDR3 DNA sequence: TGCAGTGCTAGACGACTAGCGGGGGGCATAGATACGCAGTATTTT.

This clonotype was seen just once. The chain uses TRBV24-1 and TRBJ2-7; D may be TRBD1 (5 bases). The J call may be mistaken, given a closer DNA end match to TRBJ2-5. The CDR3 is made up of 12 amino acids. Per germline, CDR1 KGHDR and CDR2 SFDVKD. CDR3 DNA sequence: TGTGCCACCAGTGTCGCAGGGGAGACCCAGTACTTC. Its protein product is CATSVAGETQYF.

The chain employs TRBV11-2 and TRBJ2-5; D remains unclear. CDR1 and CDR2 (germline): SGHAT, FQNNGV. The CDR3 extends over 17 amino acids. The V and J ends lost 1 base and 5 bases respectively, with 20 bases between them. The CDR3 protein is CASSLAQPGSGPETQYF. CDR3 nucleotides: TGTGCCAGCAGCTTAGCCCAGCCGGGTTCCGGACCGGAGACCCAGTACTTC.

Of note for this clonotype: A much larger clone differs by one base, so this may be a read error. The V call is TRBV5-1, the J call TRBJ2-7, with 7 bases that match TRBD1. Germline V gene sequence: CDR1 SGHRS, CDR2 YFSETQ. This CDR3 comprises 15 residues. The CDR3 region has the DNA TGCGCCAGCGGCTTGACCACTGACAGGGACGGCGAGCAGTACTTC. It is translated as CASGLTTDRDGEQYF.